This TCR beta chain is from a study of blood T cell repertoires in COVID-19 (dated by TCRdb to 2019 to 2021). Background on the whole study: Samples from collaborators originated in the United States, Italy and Spain and spanned both the acute and convalescent phases of COVID-19. Where available, HLA class I and class II types were taken from metadata supplied by the sample provider and were not determined by assay-based typing. Subjects who had been exposed to COVID-19, were actively infected with it, or had recovered from it provided the deeply sampled blood TCRbeta repertoires that made up the dataset. Nearly every sample came with metadata listing a de-identified subject ID, COVID-19 status, age in years and sex. The repertoires were released in a freely available public database intended as a resource for research on the immune response to SARS-CoV-2. Samples came from the ongoing ImmuneRACE study (first 160 participants) plus 1,254 subjects from 6 global collaborators. The prospective study material was composed of cDNA or gDNA derived from T cells, B-cell-depleted T cells, or PBMCs. Study-level results and caveats: Clinical and demographic metadata were provided uncurated, with the amount varying by source and participant.

TCRbeta CDR3 regions were amplified from genomic DNA using the immunoSEQ Assay, a bias-controlled multiplex PCR. In the source study's methods: Nucleated cell counts per sample were estimated from amplification of reference gene primers within the assay. To quantify the absolute abundance of each unique TCRbeta CDR3 rearrangement, sequence reads were collapsed and filtered. For each sample, productive Simpson clonality was calculated as the square root of Simpson's diversity index over productive rearrangements. Entries here come from immuneACCESS through TCRdb and include only in-frame sequences with V and J called. Some clones fail to appear in such tables; in the studies checked, an unresolved V gene covers under half of the shortfall, and the cause of the remainder is unknown. V and J calls and clone size come straight from that table; D and trimming were deduced from the DNA. Counted in this sample were approximately 320,000 clones; around nine tenths of them appeared once. The top ten hold 2% to 3% of the sample.

Participants in the prospective study were enrolled through a virtual design, were aged roughly 18 to 100 years, and lived in 20 to 30 United States geographic areas. In the prospective study, participants were assigned to cohorts based on the clinical history participants reported in a screening survey and a study questionnaire. Recovered participants in ImmuneRACE Cohort 3 were defined by two consecutive negative NP/OP PCR tests, clearance by a healthcare professional, or resolution of symptoms. In the prospective study, whole blood, serum and a nasopharyngeal or oropharyngeal swab were collected from each participant by mobile phlebotomists. Participants in the prospective study had the option to provide additional blood draws and questionnaires over an approximately two-month period. Before DNA extraction, blood samples from the prospective study were shipped at room temperature or frozen.

As for this clone: This receptor's antigen is unknown. No quality values exist for individual bases; no much larger clone is one base distant.

Reading from cysteine to phenylalanine, the CDR3 counts 14 amino acids. Only the CDR3 portion is preserved as DNA: 42 bases, with reading frame beginning at the first base. V loses 3 bases at its end and J loses 1 base; junction bases beyond the gene matches: 3. The germline V gene sets CDR1 to SGHRS and CDR2 to YFSETQ. The V and J segments used are TRBV5-1 and TRBJ1-1, with 7 middle bases fitting TRBD1. The sequenced sample consisted of PBMCs or T cells enriched from blood (not recorded which). The receptor was isolated from a man in his sixties who had recovered from COVID-19. The DNA is TGCGCCAGCAGCTACAGGGGCACGAACACTGAAGCTTTCTTT. Its protein reads: CASSYRGTNTEAFF.